The 21 T cell receptor beta chains presented below share a single source sample, sequenced in a study of blood T cell repertoires in COVID-19. This table comes from immunoSEQ multiplex PCR, and its TCRdb copy is limited to in-frame clones, with some not included. The sample carries 120,000 or so clones, roughly 90% recorded once. The sequenced material came from peripheral blood. These receptors all stem from a man in his sixties with COVID-19, enrolled during active disease.

The chain has TRBV6-2 or TRBV6-3 and TRBJ1-1; 7 nucleotides match TRBD1. CDR1 is MNHEY, CDR2 SVGEGT, per germline. Trimming cost V 2 bases and J 4 bases; bases outside gene matches: 19. The CDR3 is made up of 19 amino acids. The CDR3 is CASSYLPMTTGELGTEAFF. As DNA, the CDR3 is TGTGCCAGCAGTTACCTACCCATGACAACAGGGGAATTGGGCACTGAAGCTTTCTTT.

The gene calls are TRBV30 and TRBJ2-7, with TRBD2 matching over 9 bases. The CDR3 has 15 amino acids. The V and J ends lost 2 bases and 3 bases, in that order; junction bases with no gene match: 8. Germline CDR1 GTSNPN, CDR2 SVGIG (reference sequence). This chain's CDR3 is CAWSSQTSGLYEQYF. CDR3 bases: TGTGCCTGGAGTAGCCAGACTAGCGGTCTCTACGAGCAGTACTTC.

The chain has TRBV9 and TRBJ2-5; 7 bases are shared with TRBD2. Germline V gene lookup returns CDR1 SGDLS and CDR2 YYNGEE. Trimming at V came to 0 bases and at J to 0 bases, leaving 11 bases not matched to a gene. The CDR3 is 18 residues long. The CDR3 DNA reads TGTGCCAGCAGCGTAGAGACCTCCCTCGGGGGGTACCAAGAGACCCAGTACTTC. This encodes CASSVETSLGGYQETQYF.

The chain couples TRBV19 to TRBJ1-2; no clear D. Germline CDR1 reads LNHDA; CDR2 reads SQIVND (reference sequence). The CDR3 length is 13 residues. V lost 3 bases to trimming and J lost 2 bases, with 7 bases between them. Written as DNA, the CDR3 is TGTGCCAGTAGTATCGGACTGAACTATGGCTACACCTTC. This encodes CASSIGLNYGYTF.

This chain joins TRBV18 and TRBJ2-2; D unclear. The germline CDR1 and CDR2 sequences are KGHSH and LQKENI. V gave up 8 bases and J gave up 4 bases, with 17 bases separating them. CDR3 length equals 15 residues. CDR3 loop: CASRAYGGTTGELFF. CDR3 bases: TGTGCCAGCCGAGCCTATGGCGGTACCACCGGGGAGCTGTTTTTT.

This chain's CDR3 is CASSQTSGNNEQFF. The CDR3 DNA sequence: TGTGCCAGCAGCCAGACTAGCGGCAACAATGAGCAGTTCTTC. This chain joins TRBV6-2 or TRBV6-3 and TRBJ2-1; TRBD2 matches at 9 bases. V lost 6 bases and J lost 5; bases outside the gene matches: 5. From germline, CDR1 is MNHEY and CDR2 SVGEGT. CDR3 length equals 14 residues.

The chain carries TRBV7-2 and TRBJ2-1; D unclear. The CDR3 runs 14 residues. Trimming removed 1 base at V and 9 bases at J, with 13 bases between. Germline V gene lookup returns CDR1 SGHTA and CDR2 FQGNSA. The DNA for the CDR3 is TGTGCCAGCAGCTTAGTTAGGTCTTCGGGTGAGCAGTTCTTC. It yields the protein CASSLVRSSGEQFF.

The chain carries TRBV30 and TRBJ1-2; D is ambiguous. The CDR3 loop spans 12 amino acids. Per germline, CDR1 GTSNPN and CDR2 SVGIG (reference sequence). Trimming stripped 5 bases from V and 8 bases from J, with 15 bases between. CDR3 protein: CAWETRDRGYTF. In DNA form, the CDR3 reads TGTGCCTGGGAAACACGGGATCGAGGCTACACCTTC.

DNA of the CDR3: TGTGCCAGCAGGCTAGGGGGGAACACTGAAGCTTTCTTT. Translating it yields CASRLGGNTEAFF. The rearrangement joins TRBV3-1 (or the pseudogene TRBV3-2) to TRBJ1-1, with a tentative D call TRBD1 (6 bases). CDR3 length equals 13 residues. Germline CDR1 and CDR2: LGHDT and YNNKEL (reference sequence). The V end lost 6 bases, the J end lost 1 base, and 9 bases lay between the germline ends.

The CDR3 bases are TGCGCCAGCAGCTTGGGTCAGGTTGATGAAAAACTGTTTTTT. Translating it yields CASSLGQVDEKLFF. V usage is TRBV5-1 and J usage is TRBJ1-4, with D unresolved. Germline values: CDR1 SGHRS, CDR2 YFSETQ. The V end lost 0 bases, the J end lost 6 bases, and 9 bases lay between the germline ends. The CDR3 totals 14 residues.

The rearrangement joins TRBV27 to TRBJ2-5; 13 nucleotides agree with TRBD2. Trimming removed 8 bases from V and 13 bases from J; junction bases left unmatched: 16. The CDR3 has 15 amino acids. Germline V lookup: CDR1 MNHEY, CDR2 SMNVEV (reference sequence). CDR3 DNA sequence: TGTGCCAGCGAGGCGGGACCGGGACTAGCGGGAAGGCGGTACTTC. Its protein is CASEAGPGLAGRRYF.

The chain is built from TRBV4-3 and TRBJ1-1; unclear D gene. CDR1 is LGHNA and CDR2 is YSLEER in the germline V gene. The ends were cut back, 1 base at V and 4 bases at J, with 7 bases in the middle. This CDR3 is 13 amino acids long. CDR3 loop: CASSQGSGTEAFF. In nucleotides, the CDR3 is TGCGCCAGCAGCCAAGGTTCGGGCACTGAAGCTTTCTTT.

The V and J genes are TRBV10-3 and TRBJ1-2; TRBD1 is a possible D gene (6 bases). The CDR3 runs 15 residues. Germline lookup yields CDR1 ENHRY and CDR2 SYGVKD. Trimming took 5 bases from V and 4 from J, leaving 17 bases between them. The CDR3 reads CAISRLGAQSYGYTF. As DNA, the CDR3 is TGTGCCATCAGTCGCTTGGGGGCCCAAAGCTATGGCTACACCTTC.

This clone appeared a single time. The genes are TRBV7-9 and TRBJ1-5, with 10 bases that match TRBD1. Germline V CDR1 and CDR2: SEHNR, FQNEAQ (reference sequence). The V gene end was trimmed by 8 bases and the J gene end by 6 bases; junction bases not matched to a gene: 13. The CDR3 has 16 amino acids. CDR3 sequence (DNA): TGTGCCAGCCAAGGACCGGGGACAGGGGCAAGTCAGCCCCAGCATTTT. Translating gives CASQGPGTGASQPQHF.

V and J are TRBV5-4 and TRBJ2-1; TRBD2 aligns across 9 bases. From germline, CDR1 is SGHNT and CDR2 YYREEE (reference sequence). The length of the CDR3 is 15 residues. V lost 6 bases, J lost 4 bases, and 8 bases stayed unmatched. The CDR3: CASMRASGDYNEQFF. The CDR3, as DNA: TGTGCCAGCATGAGGGCTAGCGGGGATTACAATGAGCAGTTCTTC.

The genes are TRBV11-2 and TRBJ2-1, with 7 bases identical to TRBD2. The CDR3 is made up of 15 amino acids. Germline CDR1 SGHAT, CDR2 FQNNGV. V was clipped by 6 bases and J by 5 bases; unmatched bases: 10. CDR3 protein: CASSSQRDYNNEQFF. The CDR3 DNA sequence: TGTGCCAGCAGTAGCCAGCGGGATTATAACAATGAGCAGTTCTTC.

The V and J genes are TRBV5-1 and TRBJ2-7; 7 bases line up with TRBD2. There are 14 residues in the CDR3. Germline CDR1 SGHRS, CDR2 YFSETQ. V lost 0 bases to trimming and J lost 0 bases; unmatched junction nucleotides: 0. CDR3 DNA sequence: TGCGCCAGCAGCTTGGGGGACTACTCCTACGAGCAGTACTTC. This encodes CASSLGDYSYEQYF.

The genes are TRBV4-3 and TRBJ2-5, with TRBD2 identical over 14 bases. The germline CDR1 and CDR2 sequences are LGHNA and YSLEER. The CDR3 is 15 amino acids. V shed 6 bases, J shed 7 bases, and the junction held 7 bases outside the gene matches. CDR3 in amino acids: CASSRLAGGPGTQYF. The CDR3 DNA is TGCGCCAGCAGTCGACTAGCGGGAGGGCCGGGGACCCAGTACTTC.

The chain uses TRBV3-1 (or the pseudogene TRBV3-2) and TRBJ1-1; TRBD1 matches at 9 bases. The CDR3 extends over 15 amino acids. CDR1 is LGHDT, CDR2 YNNKEL, per germline (reference sequence). V gave up 5 bases and J gave up 8 bases; unmatched junction bases: 12. CDR3 protein: CASSKNRDRVTEAFF. CDR3 DNA: TGTGCCAGCAGCAAGAACCGGGACAGGGTGACCGAAGCTTTCTTT.

The chain carries TRBV9 and TRBJ1-4, with D tentatively TRBD1 (6 bases). Germline CDR1 is SGDLS and CDR2 is YYNGEE. The CDR3 length is 17 residues. Between the trimmed V and J ends, which lost 2 bases and 4 bases, there was a span of 18 bases. CDR3 amino acids: CASSVGTFVPDNEKLFF. CDR3 coding DNA: TGTGCCAGCAGCGTTGGGACATTTGTTCCCGATAATGAAAAACTGTTTTTT.

The V and J genes are TRBV11-3 and TRBJ2-2; tentative D call: TRBD2 (5 bases). Trimming stripped 3 bases from V and 5 bases from J, with 10 bases between. This CDR3 is 14 amino acids long. Germline-derived CDR1 and CDR2 are SGHNT and YENEEA. CDR3 loop: CASSFGVFTGELFF. The CDR3 region has the DNA TGTGCCAGCAGCTTCGGGGTCTTTACCGGGGAGCTGTTTTTT.